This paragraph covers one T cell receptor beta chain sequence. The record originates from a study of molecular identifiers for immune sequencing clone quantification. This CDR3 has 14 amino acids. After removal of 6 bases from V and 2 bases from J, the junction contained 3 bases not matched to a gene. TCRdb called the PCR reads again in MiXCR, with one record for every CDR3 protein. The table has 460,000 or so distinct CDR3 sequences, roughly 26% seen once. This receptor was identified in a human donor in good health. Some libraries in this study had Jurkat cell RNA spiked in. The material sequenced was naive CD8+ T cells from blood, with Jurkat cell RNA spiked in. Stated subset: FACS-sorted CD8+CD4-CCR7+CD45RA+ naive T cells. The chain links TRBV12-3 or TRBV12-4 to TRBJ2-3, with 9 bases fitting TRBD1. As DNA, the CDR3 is TGTGCCAGCAGGCGGGACAGGGTCACAGATACGCAGTATTTT. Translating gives CASRRDRVTDTQYF.